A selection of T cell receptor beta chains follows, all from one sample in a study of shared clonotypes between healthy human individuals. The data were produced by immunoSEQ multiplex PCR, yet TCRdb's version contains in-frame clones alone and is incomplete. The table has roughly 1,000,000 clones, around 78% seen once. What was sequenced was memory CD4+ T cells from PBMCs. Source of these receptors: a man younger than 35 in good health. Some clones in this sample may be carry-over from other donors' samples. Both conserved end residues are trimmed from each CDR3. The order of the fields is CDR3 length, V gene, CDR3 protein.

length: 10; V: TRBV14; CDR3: ASSPPTGVGF
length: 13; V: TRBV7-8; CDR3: ASSGWTSPRNEQF
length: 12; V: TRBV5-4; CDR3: ASSREGASYEQY
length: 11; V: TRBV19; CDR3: ASTRGPYTEAF
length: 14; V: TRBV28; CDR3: ASSLAGRGGYQPQH
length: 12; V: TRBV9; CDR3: ASSTGQPTYEQY
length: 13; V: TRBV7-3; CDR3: ASSSGTSGSYEQY
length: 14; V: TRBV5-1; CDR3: ASSLAGRGAGETQY
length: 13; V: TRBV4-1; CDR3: ASSQARQNTGELF
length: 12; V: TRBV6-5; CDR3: ASSRTGETGELF
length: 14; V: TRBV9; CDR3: ASSPWPDGTNYGYT
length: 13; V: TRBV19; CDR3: ASSHRDRAVGKLF
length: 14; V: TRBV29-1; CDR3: SPARASGSSYNEQF
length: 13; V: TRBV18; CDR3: ASSSVGVAGNTIY
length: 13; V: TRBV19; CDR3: ASSMVHSTRYGYT
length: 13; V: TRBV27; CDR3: ASSQTTGGYEKLF
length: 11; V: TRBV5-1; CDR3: ASRGQDGYGYT
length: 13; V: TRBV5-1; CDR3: ASSRGQGSPYEQY
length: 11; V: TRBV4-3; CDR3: ASSQDSRYGYT
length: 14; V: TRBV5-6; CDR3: ASSRAVDRGYQPQH
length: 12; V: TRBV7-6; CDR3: ASSRLRTAHEQY
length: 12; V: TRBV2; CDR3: ASSVRGRADTQY
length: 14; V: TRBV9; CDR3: ASSATRDRRYEKLF
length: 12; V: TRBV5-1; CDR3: ASSLEGGNQPQH
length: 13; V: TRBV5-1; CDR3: ASSFGTGHTGELF
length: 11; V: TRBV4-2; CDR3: ASSSQYNQPQH
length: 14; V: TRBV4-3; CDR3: ASSQTPLSAGWVAF
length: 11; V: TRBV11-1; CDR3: ASSLLSGNTIY
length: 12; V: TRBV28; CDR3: ASSFLEGHQPQH
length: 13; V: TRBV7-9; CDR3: ASSAGTLYQEPQH
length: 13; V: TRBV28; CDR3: ASSFGGGYSYGYT
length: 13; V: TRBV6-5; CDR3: ASSYFSGGKYEQY
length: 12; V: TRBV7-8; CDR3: ASSLGQGNREQY
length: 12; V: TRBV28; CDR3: ASSLSTAPTRHT